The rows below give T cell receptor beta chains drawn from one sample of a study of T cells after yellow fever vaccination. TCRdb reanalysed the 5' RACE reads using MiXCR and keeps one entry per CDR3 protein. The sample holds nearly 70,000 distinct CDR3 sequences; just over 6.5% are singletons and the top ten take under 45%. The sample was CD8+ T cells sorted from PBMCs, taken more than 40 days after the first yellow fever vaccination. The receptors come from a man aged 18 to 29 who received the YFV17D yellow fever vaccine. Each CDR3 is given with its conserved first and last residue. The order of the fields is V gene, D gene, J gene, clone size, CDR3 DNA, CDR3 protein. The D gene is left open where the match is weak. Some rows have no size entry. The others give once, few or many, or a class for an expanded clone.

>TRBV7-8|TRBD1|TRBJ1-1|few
TGTGCCAGCATGTCGGGGACAGGGGTTTCTGAAGCTTTCTTT
CASMSGTGVSEAFF
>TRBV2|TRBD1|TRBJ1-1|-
TGTGCCAGCAGGAAGACAGGGCTTATGAACACTGAAGCTTTCTTT
CASRKTGLMNTEAFF
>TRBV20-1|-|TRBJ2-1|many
TGCAGTGCTAGGGGCCGCAGCTCCTACAATGAGCAGTTCTTC
CSARGRSSYNEQFF
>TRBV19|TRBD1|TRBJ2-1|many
TGTGCCAGTAGTCCCCCAAAGGGACAGGGCTTCGCCAATGAGCAGTTCTTC
CASSPPKGQGFANEQFF
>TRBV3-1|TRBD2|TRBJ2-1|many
TGTGCCAGCAGCCAGTGGACTAGTAGAAATGAGCAGTTCTTC
CASSQWTSRNEQFF
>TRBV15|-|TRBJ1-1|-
TGTGCCACCAGCGGGACGGGGCCAGGGACTGAAGCTTTCTTT
CATSGTGPGTEAFF
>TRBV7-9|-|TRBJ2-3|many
TGTGCCAGCACCTTTTCCAGGGTTGCAGATACGCAGTATTTT
CASTFSRVADTQYF
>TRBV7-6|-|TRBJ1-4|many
TGTGCCAGCAGCTCCGGGAATAATGAAAAACTGTTTTTT
CASSSGNNEKLFF
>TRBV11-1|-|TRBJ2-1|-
TGTGCCAGCAGCTTTTCCGGGGGGCGCAATGAGCAGTTCTTC
CASSFSGGRNEQFF
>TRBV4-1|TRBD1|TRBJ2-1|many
TGCGCCAGCAGCCAGAACCGGGACAGTTACAATGAGCAGTTCTTC
CASSQNRDSYNEQFF
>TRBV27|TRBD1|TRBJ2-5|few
TGTGCCAGCAGTCCGATCGACAGGGGAGAAGAGACCCAGTACTTC
CASSPIDRGEETQYF
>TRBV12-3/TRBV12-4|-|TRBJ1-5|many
TGTGCCAGCAGTTTCGAGAATGTCGGCAATCAGCCCCAGCATTTT
CASSFENVGNQPQHF
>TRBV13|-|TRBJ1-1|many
TGTGCCAGCAGCTTAGGTAGAGGAGTGAACACTGAAGCTTTCTTT
CASSLGRGVNTEAFF
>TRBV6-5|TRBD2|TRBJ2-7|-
TGTGCCAGCAGTTACGAGCGGGGCTACGAGCAGTACTTC
CASSYERGYEQYF
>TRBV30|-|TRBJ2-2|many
TGTGCCTGGAATGCCGGGGAGCTGTTTTTT
CAWNAGELFF
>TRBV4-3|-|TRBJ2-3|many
TGCGCCAGCAGCTCGTTCGGAGGTACAGATACGCAGTATTTT
CASSSFGGTDTQYF
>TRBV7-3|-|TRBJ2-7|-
TGTGCCAGCAGCTTTTTTCCCGGGTACGAGCAGTACTTC
CASSFFPGYEQYF
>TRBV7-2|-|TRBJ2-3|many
TGTGCCAGCAGCTTAAGGTCCCGGGGGTCCATGTTCGATACGCAGTATTTT
CASSLRSRGSMFDTQYF
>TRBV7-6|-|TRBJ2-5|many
TGTGCCAGCAGCTTAGCGGCAGAAGAGACCCAGTACTTC
CASSLAAEETQYF
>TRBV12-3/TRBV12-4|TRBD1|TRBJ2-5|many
TGTGCCAGCAGTTTCTATGGGACAGGGGAAGGAGAGACCCAGTACTTC
CASSFYGTGEGETQYF
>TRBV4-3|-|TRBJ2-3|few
TGCGCCAGCAGCCAAGTCCATCGCACAGATACGCAGTATTTT
CASSQVHRTDTQYF
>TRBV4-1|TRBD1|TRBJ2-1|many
TGCGCCAGCAGTCAGACAGGGGGCTCCTACAATGAGCAGTTCTTC
CASSQTGGSYNEQFF
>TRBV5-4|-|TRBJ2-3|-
TGTGCCAGCAGCTGGGTTGGCACAGATACGCAGTATTTT
CASSWVGTDTQYF
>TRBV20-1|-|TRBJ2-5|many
TGCAGTGCTAGAAAGGGTGACGGAAAAGAGACCCAGTACTTC
CSARKGDGKETQYF
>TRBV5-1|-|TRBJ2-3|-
TGCGCCAGCAGCCCGGACGAGGGGGGGGACTATCGGTCGCAGTATTTT
CASSPDEGGDYRSQYF
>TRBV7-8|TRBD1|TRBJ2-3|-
TGTGCCAGCAGCTTACCGGGACAGGATACAGATACGCAGTATTTT
CASSLPGQDTDTQYF
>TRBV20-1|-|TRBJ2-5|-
TGCAGTGCCTTTAACTACGCCGAACGACGAGAGACCCAGTACTTC
CSAFNYAERRETQYF
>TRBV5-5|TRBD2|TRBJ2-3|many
TGTGCCAGCAGCTTGAGGCCTAGCGGGAGGAGCACAGATACGCAGTATTTT
CASSLRPSGRSTDTQYF
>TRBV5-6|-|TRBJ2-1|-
TGTGCCAGCAGCTTGGAATCAGGGTGGGGAAGTGAGCAGTTCTTC
CASSLESGWGSEQFF
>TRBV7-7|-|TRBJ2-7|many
TGTGCCAGCAGCTTAGCGCGAGACTACGAGCAGTACTTC
CASSLARDYEQYF
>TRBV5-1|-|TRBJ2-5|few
TGCGCCAGCAGTCCGAGTGTTGAGTTTCAAGAGACCCAGTACTTC
CASSPSVEFQETQYF
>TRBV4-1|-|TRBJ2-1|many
TGCGCCAGCAGCCAAAAGGGCTCCTACAATGAGCAGTTCTTC
CASSQKGSYNEQFF
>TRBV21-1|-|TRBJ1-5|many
-
CASWADGNQPQHF
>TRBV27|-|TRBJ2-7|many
TGTGCCAGCAGTTTTACCGGGGTGCCCTACGAGCAGTACTTC
CASSFTGVPYEQYF
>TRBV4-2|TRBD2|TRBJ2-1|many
TGTGCCAGCAGCCCCAAGATATGGACTAGCGGAGACAATGAGCAGTTCTTC
CASSPKIWTSGDNEQFF
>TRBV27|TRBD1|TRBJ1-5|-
TGTGCCAGCAGTAGCTACAGGGGGAACCAGCCCCAGCATTTT
CASSSYRGNQPQHF
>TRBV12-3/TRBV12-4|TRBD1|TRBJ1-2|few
TGTGCCAGCAGTTTCTTGGACAGGGGTCTATTCTACTTC
CASSFLDRGLFYF
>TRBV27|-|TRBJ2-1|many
TGTGCCAGCAGTTACGACCAGGGCGCCGCCCCGGAGCAGTTCTTC
CASSYDQGAAPEQFF
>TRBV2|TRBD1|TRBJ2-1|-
TGTGCCAGCAGCGCGGGACAGGGTTATTTAGAGCAGTTCTTC
CASSAGQGYLEQFF
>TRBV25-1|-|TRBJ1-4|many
TGTGCCACCGCCGCAGCGGGAGTGGGTGAAAAACTGTTTTTT
CATAAAGVGEKLFF
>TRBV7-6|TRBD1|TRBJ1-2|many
TGTGCCAGCAGCCCCCGACAGGGACCCTATGGCTACACCTTC
CASSPRQGPYGYTF
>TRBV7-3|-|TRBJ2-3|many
TGTGCCAGCAGCTTAACAGGGTCAGATACGCAGTATTTT
CASSLTGSDTQYF
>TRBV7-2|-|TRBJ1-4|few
TGTGCCAGCAGCCCGACCCCCTCTAGAGATGAAAAACTGTTTTTT
CASSPTPSRDEKLFF
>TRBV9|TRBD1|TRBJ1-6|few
TGTGCCAGCAGCCCACGGGACAGGGTTCTTACGGCCCTCCACTTT
CASSPRDRVLTALHF
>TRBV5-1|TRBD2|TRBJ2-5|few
TGCGCCAGCAGTAATATAGCGGGACATGCCTGGGAGACCCAGTACTTC
CASSNIAGHAWETQYF
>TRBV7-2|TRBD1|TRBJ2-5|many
TGTGCCAGCAGCGATGGGACAGGCCAAGAGACCCAGTACTTC
CASSDGTGQETQYF
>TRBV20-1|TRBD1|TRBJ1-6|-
TGCAGTGCTAGACCCAGGGGGCAATCCTATAATTCACCCCTCCACTTT
CSARPRGQSYNSPLHF
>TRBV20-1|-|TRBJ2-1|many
TGCAGTGCTTATACACCATACAATGAGCAGTTCTTC
CSAYTPYNEQFF
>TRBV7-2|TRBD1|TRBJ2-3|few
TGTGCCAGCAGCGGACCGGGACAGGGGTTCACAGATACGCAGTATTTT
CASSGPGQGFTDTQYF
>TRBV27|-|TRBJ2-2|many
TGTGCCAGCAGTCTGACTAGTCAGAACACCGGGGAGCTGTTTTTT
CASSLTSQNTGELFF
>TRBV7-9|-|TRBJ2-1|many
TGTGCCAGCAGATATGAGGGAGACGGTGAGCAGTTCTTC
CASRYEGDGEQFF
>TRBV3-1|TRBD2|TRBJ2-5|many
TGTGCCAGCAGCCAAGCGCCGGGACTAGCGGACCAAGAGACCCAGTACTTC
CASSQAPGLADQETQYF